These 20 T cell receptor beta chains were sequenced from one sample in a study of blood T cells in healthy people across ages. Next came a second PCR, run for roughly 7 to 12 cycles, which used a sample-barcoded 5' primer along with a J-beta primer mix. TCRdb itself ran the 5' RACE reads through MiXCR, one entry per CDR3 protein. The sample includes some 1.1 million distinct CDR3 sequences, more than 30% of them seen just once. Material: blood. The receptors come from a man aged 18 to 30 in good health.

The sample holds a few counts of this clonotype. V usage is TRBV7-9 and J usage is TRBJ1-4; D might be TRBD1 (6 bases). Germline CDR1 reads SEHNR; CDR2 reads FQNEAQ (reference sequence). V lost 5 bases and J 8 bases, leaving 12 bases between the germline ends. The CDR3 is 13 amino acids. The CDR3 DNA sequence: TGTGCCAGCAGCCCGCCCCAGGGGGAAAAACTGTTTTTT. It specifies CASSPPQGEKLFF.

The V gene is TRBV5-1, the J gene TRBJ1-2; 9 bases are a match to TRBD1. Germline lookup yields CDR1 SGHRS and CDR2 YFSETQ. CDR3 size: 15 residues. V shed 0 bases, J shed 8 bases, and the junction held 8 bases outside the gene matches. CDR3 in DNA: TGCGCCAGCAGCTTGGCCGAACAGGGGGCTGTCGGCTACACCTTC. This sequence encodes CASSLAEQGAVGYTF.

This clonotype occurred a few times. V gene TRBV2 combines with J gene TRBJ2-5; unclear D gene. Between the trimmed V and J ends, which lost 2 bases and 5 bases, there was a span of 15 bases. Germline V CDR1 and CDR2: SNHLY, FYNNEI. The CDR3 runs to 15 residues. This CDR3 is CASSERQARMETQYF. DNA for the CDR3: TGTGCCAGCAGTGAAAGGCAGGCGCGTATGGAGACCCAGTACTTC.

This clonotype was detected a few times. This sequence joins TRBV28 and TRBJ2-7; possible D gene TRBD2, 5 bases. This CDR3 has 16 amino acids. Germline CDR1 is MDHEN and CDR2 is SYDVKM. Trimming shortened V by 5 bases and J by 0 bases, and 17 bases separated the two germline ends. The CDR3 DNA is TGTGCCAGCAGTCCCTCCGAGGGTGCCTTCTCCTACGAGCAGTACTTC. It translates to CASSPSEGAFSYEQYF.

This clonotype was recorded a few times. V gene TRBV6-5 combines with J gene TRBJ1-2, with D perhaps matching TRBD1 (6 bases). Germline lookup yields CDR1 MNHEY and CDR2 SVGAGI. CDR3 length: 12 residues. The V and J ends lost 8 bases and 7 bases respectively, with 14 bases between them. For the CDR3, the DNA is TGTGCCAGCTCAACTGGGACATCTGGCTACACCTTC. It codes for CASSTGTSGYTF.

This clonotype was seen more than once but under ten times. The chain uses TRBV13 and TRBJ1-4; D gene uncertain. V was clipped by 5 bases and J by 4 bases, with 17 bases between them. CDR1 and CDR2 from the germline V gene are PRHDT and FYEKMQ (reference sequence). The CDR3 contains 16 residues. This chain's CDR3 is CASSLRGLGINEKLFF. The CDR3 DNA follows: TGTGCCAGCAGCCTTAGAGGTTTGGGAATTAATGAAAAACTGTTTTTT.

In this sample, this clonotype turned up a few times. The CDR3 protein is CSAPTLTADTEAFF. In nucleotides, the CDR3 is TGCAGTGCGCCGACCCTAACGGCGGACACTGAAGCTTTCTTT. The chain has TRBV20-1 and TRBJ1-1, with D hard to call. Germline V gene sequence: CDR1 DFQATT, CDR2 SNEGSKA (reference sequence). With 6 bases removed from V and 3 bases from J, the gap between germline ends came to 17 bases. The CDR3 has 14 residues.

This clonotype has just one count. The chain links TRBV11-2 to TRBJ2-3; D not resolved. V was pared by 0 bases and J by 5 bases, with 9 bases between. The CDR3 runs to 14 residues. CDR1 and CDR2 from the germline V gene are SGHAT and FQNNGV. The CDR3 DNA reads as TGTGCCAGCAGCTTAGAAGGGCCGATAGATACGCAGTATTTT. It encodes CASSLEGPIDTQYF.

The chain joins TRBV21-1 to TRBJ1-2. TRBV21-1 is termed a pseudogene. The CDR3 loop spans 12 amino acids. The CDR3 spells CASSKDGSGYTF. The CDR3 region has the DNA TGTGCCAGCAGCAAAGATGGGTCCGGCTACACCTTC.

The chain recombines TRBV20-1 with TRBJ2-7; D is perhaps TRBD1 (6 bases). Germline V gives CDR1 DFQATT, CDR2 SNEGSKA (reference sequence). The CDR3 has 14 residues. Trimming took 1 base from V and 2 from J, leaving 12 bases between them. DNA for the CDR3: TGCAGTGCTAGAGGACAGGTCACAACCTACGAGCAGTACTTC. Translation: CSARGQVTTYEQYF.

The rearrangement uses TRBV15 and TRBJ1-1; weak D call: TRBD1 (6 bases). Per germline, CDR1 LNHNV and CDR2 YYDKDF (reference sequence). The CDR3 covers 15 residues. The V end was cut by 5 bases, the J end by 0 bases, with 13 bases between. In nucleotides, the CDR3 is TGTGCCACCAGCCTTAACAGGGCCGTGAACACTGAAGCTTTCTTT. It is translated as CATSLNRAVNTEAFF.

This chain uses TRBV9 with TRBJ1-6; 8 nucleotides align to TRBD1. The germline gives CDR1 SGDLS, CDR2 YYNGEE. With 0 bases clipped from V and 7 bases from J, the junction kept 0 bases outside the gene matches. This CDR3 region has 14 residues. CDR3 DNA sequence: TGTGCCAGCAGCGTAGGACAGGGGAATTCACCCCTCCACTTT. It specifies CASSVGQGNSPLHF.

This clonotype was counted many times. At one end, the junction sequence differs from germline, possibly due to a read error. V is TRBV5-1 and J is TRBJ2-1; 9 bases are a match to TRBD2. The CDR3 length is 15 residues. Germline CDR1 and CDR2: SGHRS and YFSETQ. CDR3 residues: CASSVSGGSYNEQFF. Written as DNA, the CDR3 is TGTGCCAGCAGCGTTAGCGGGGGTTCCTACAATGAGCAGTTCTTC.

For this clonotype: At one end the junction does not follow the germline gene, possibly because of a read error. CDR3 in DNA: TGTGCCGGCAGCTTAAGGGCCGTTGGGGTAGCGGGGGCAAGCACAGATACGCAGTATTTT. Translating gives CAGSLRAVGVAGASTDTQYF. The chain uses TRBV7-2 and TRBJ2-3; TRBD2 aligns across 9 bases. This CDR3 has 20 amino acids. CDR1 SGHTA and CDR2 FQGNSA come from the germline V gene.

This clonotype has just a few counts. J is TRBJ2-1 and V is TRBV9; no clear D. Trimming removed 0 bases at V and 5 bases at J, with 9 bases between. The CDR3 loop spans 14 amino acids. Germline assignment: CDR1 SGDLS and CDR2 YYNGEE. The CDR3 DNA sequence: TGTGCCAGCAGCGTAGCCAGGATCAACAATGAGCAGTTCTTC. This sequence encodes CASSVARINNEQFF.

The V and J genes are TRBV12-3 or TRBV12-4 and TRBJ1-1; D is perhaps TRBD1 (5 bases). Between the trimmed V and J ends, which lost 4 bases and 11 bases, there was a span of 17 bases. The CDR3 loop spans 13 amino acids. Here the CDR3 reads CASSSRGTRYAFF. CDR3 DNA: TGTGCCAGCAGTTCTCGGGGGACCCGATATGCTTTCTTT.

The V gene is TRBV9, the J gene TRBJ1-2, with TRBD1 identical over 10 bases. Germline V gives CDR1 SGDLS, CDR2 YYNGEE. The CDR3 loop spans 13 amino acids. With 6 bases clipped from V and 2 bases from J, the junction kept 1 base outside the gene matches. The CDR3: CASTGQGNYGYTF. For the CDR3, the DNA is TGTGCCAGCACGGGACAGGGGAACTATGGCTACACCTTC.

This rearrangement joins TRBV4-3 to TRBJ2-3; 10 bases line up with TRBD2. From germline, CDR1 is LGHNA and CDR2 YSLEER. Germline trimming cut 0 bases from V and 2 bases from J; bases unmatched to any gene: 11. CDR3 size: 19 residues. CDR3 nucleotide sequence: TGCGCCAGCAGCCAAGAATTTCCCCTAGCGGGGGCGCCCACAGATACGCAGTATTTT. This gives the protein CASSQEFPLAGAPTDTQYF.

Concerning this clonotype itself: Mismatch with germline at one junction end may stem from a read error. This chain joins TRBV29-1 and TRBJ1-2, with a possible D match to TRBD1 (5 bases). The CDR3 loop spans 13 amino acids. CDR1 and CDR2 from the germline V gene are SQVTM and ANQGSEA. This CDR3 reads CSVERRVNCGYTF. Written as DNA, the CDR3 is TGCAGCGTTGAGCGCAGGGTGAACTGTGGCTACACCTTC.

The rearrangement links TRBV12-3 or TRBV12-4 to TRBJ1-1, with 11 bases aligning to TRBD1. After removal of 5 bases from V and 11 bases from J, the junction contained 7 bases not matched to a gene. The CDR3 extends over 13 amino acids. CDR3 sequence (DNA): TGTGCCAGCAGTATAAGGGACAGGGGGATGGCTTTCTTT. It specifies CASSIRDRGMAFF.